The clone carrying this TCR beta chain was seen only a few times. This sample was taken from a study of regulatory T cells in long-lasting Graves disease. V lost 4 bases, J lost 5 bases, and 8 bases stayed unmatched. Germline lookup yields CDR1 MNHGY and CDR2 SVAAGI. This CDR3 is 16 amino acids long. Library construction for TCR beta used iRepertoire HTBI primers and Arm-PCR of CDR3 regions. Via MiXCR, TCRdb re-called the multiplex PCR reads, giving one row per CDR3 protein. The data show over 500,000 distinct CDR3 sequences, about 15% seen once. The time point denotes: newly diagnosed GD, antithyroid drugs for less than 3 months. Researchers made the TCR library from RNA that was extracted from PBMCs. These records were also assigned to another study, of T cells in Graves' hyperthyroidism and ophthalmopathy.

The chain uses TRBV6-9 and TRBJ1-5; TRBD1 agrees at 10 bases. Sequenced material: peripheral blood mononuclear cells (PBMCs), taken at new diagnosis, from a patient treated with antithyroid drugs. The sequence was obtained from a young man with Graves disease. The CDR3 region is CASSSMTGGDYQPQHF. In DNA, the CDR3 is TGTGCCAGCAGTTCCATGACAGGGGGCGATTATCAGCCCCAGCATTTT.